These T cell receptor beta chains were read from a single sample in a study of shared clonotypes between healthy human individuals. Method: immunoSEQ multiplex PCR; TCRdb's copy keeps in-frame clones and lacks some. The data show 2.3 million or so clones, approximately 95% seen once. Material for sequencing was naive CD4+ T cells from PBMCs. Receptors originate from a man in his late teens or twenties in good health. Some clones in this sample may be carry-over from other donors' samples. CDR3s include the opening cysteine and the closing phenylalanine or tryptophan. The order of the fields is V gene, D gene, J gene, clone size, CDR3 protein, CDR3 DNA. D genes are given only for firm matches. The size of a clone is reported for some rows only, either as once, few or many, or as a class for expanded clones.

v_gene: TRBV18; d_gene: TRBD1; j_gene: TRBJ1-4; abundance: .; CDR3aa: CASSPARGQGNEKLFF; CDR3nt: TGTGCCAGCTCACCAGCACGGGGACAGGGTAATGAAAAACTGTTTTTT
v_gene: TRBV7-7; d_gene: TRBD1; j_gene: TRBJ2-1; abundance: .; CDR3aa: CASSLGQGGYNEQFF; CDR3nt: TGTGCCAGCAGCTTAGGACAGGGGGGGTACAATGAGCAGTTCTTC
v_gene: TRBV15; d_gene: .; j_gene: TRBJ2-1; abundance: .; CDR3aa: CATSRGVGYQYNEQFF; CDR3nt: TGTGCCACCAGCAGAGGGGTAGGATACCAATACAATGAGCAGTTCTTC
v_gene: TRBV4-3; d_gene: .; j_gene: TRBJ1-5; abundance: few; CDR3aa: CASSQGSNQPQHF; CDR3nt: TGCGCCAGCAGCCAAGGTTCAAATCAGCCCCAGCATTTT
v_gene: TRBV5-1; d_gene: .; j_gene: TRBJ1-3; abundance: .; CDR3aa: CASSLVGPSRGNTIYF; CDR3nt: TGCGCCAGCAGCTTGGTCGGCCCGTCGCGTGGAAACACCATATATTTT
v_gene: TRBV7-9; d_gene: TRBD1; j_gene: TRBJ1-1; abundance: .; CDR3aa: CASSLPQTGANTEAFF; CDR3nt: TGTGCCAGCAGCTTACCACAGACAGGGGCGAACACTGAAGCTTTCTTT
v_gene: TRBV5-6; d_gene: .; j_gene: TRBJ1-1; abundance: .; CDR3aa: CASSPTGLNTEAFF; CDR3nt: TGTGCCAGCAGCCCAACAGGGCTGAACACTGAAGCTTTCTTT
v_gene: TRBV6-5; d_gene: .; j_gene: TRBJ2-3; abundance: .; CDR3aa: CASSYKGASTDTQYF; CDR3nt: TGTGCCAGCAGTTACAAAGGGGCCAGCACAGATACGCAGTATTTT
v_gene: TRBV5-1; d_gene: .; j_gene: TRBJ2-7; abundance: .; CDR3aa: CASSQAGTYEQYF; CDR3nt: TGCGCCAGCAGCCAAGCAGGGACCTACGAGCAGTACTTC
v_gene: TRBV5-8; d_gene: TRBD1; j_gene: TRBJ1-4; abundance: .; CDR3aa: CASRQGVDEKLFF; CDR3nt: TGTGCCAGCAGACAGGGGGTGGATGAAAAACTGTTTTTT
v_gene: TRBV7-6; d_gene: .; j_gene: TRBJ2-3; abundance: .; CDR3aa: CASSEVVSTDTQYF; CDR3nt: TGTGCCAGCAGCGAGGTCGTTAGCACAGATACGCAGTATTTT
v_gene: TRBV5-1; d_gene: .; j_gene: TRBJ2-3; abundance: .; CDR3aa: CASSLGTASTDTQYF; CDR3nt: TGCGCCAGCAGCCTAGGGACTGCTAGCACAGATACGCAGTATTTT
v_gene: TRBV5-1; d_gene: .; j_gene: TRBJ2-7; abundance: .; CDR3aa: CASSLGSSYEQYF; CDR3nt: TGCGCCAGCAGCTTGGGATCCTCCTACGAGCAGTACTTC
v_gene: TRBV27; d_gene: TRBD2; j_gene: TRBJ2-3; abundance: .; CDR3aa: CASGTVIVAGSTDTQYF; CDR3nt: TGTGCCAGCGGGACCGTGATCGTAGCGGGAAGCACAGATACGCAGTATTTT
v_gene: TRBV4-1; d_gene: .; j_gene: TRBJ1-3; abundance: .; CDR3aa: CASSQVKGLAGNTIYF; CDR3nt: TGCGCCAGCAGCCAAGTGAAGGGGCTCGCTGGAAACACCATATATTTT
v_gene: TRBV4-1; d_gene: .; j_gene: TRBJ2-3; abundance: .; CDR3aa: CASSRAGLAASTDTQYF; CDR3nt: TGCGCCAGCAGCCGCGCCGGATTAGCGGCTAGCACAGATACGCAGTATTTT
v_gene: TRBV5-4; d_gene: .; j_gene: TRBJ2-2; abundance: .; CDR3aa: CASSLGGPANTGELFF; CDR3nt: TGTGCCAGCAGCTTGGGAGGCCCAGCGAACACCGGGGAGCTGTTTTTT
v_gene: TRBV7-7; d_gene: .; j_gene: TRBJ2-1; abundance: .; CDR3aa: CASSSEAGRGLDYNEQFF; CDR3nt: TGTGCCAGCAGCTCCGAGGCGGGGCGGGGATTAGACTACAATGAGCAGTTCTTC
v_gene: TRBV5-1; d_gene: .; j_gene: TRBJ2-5; abundance: .; CDR3aa: CASSLDVGTQYF; CDR3nt: TGCGCCAGCAGCCTTGATGTTGGGACCCAGTACTTC
v_gene: TRBV9; d_gene: .; j_gene: TRBJ1-3; abundance: .; CDR3aa: CASSVETGSGNTIYF; CDR3nt: TGTGCCAGCAGCGTAGAGACTGGCTCTGGAAACACCATATATTTT
v_gene: TRBV10-3; d_gene: .; j_gene: TRBJ2-1; abundance: .; CDR3aa: CAISEGHPNEQFF; CDR3nt: TGTGCCATCAGTGAGGGACATCCCAATGAGCAGTTCTTC
v_gene: TRBV14; d_gene: TRBD2; j_gene: TRBJ2-2; abundance: .; CDR3aa: CASSPPWISGRATGELFF; CDR3nt: TGTGCCAGCAGCCCCCCCTGGATTAGCGGGAGGGCAACCGGGGAGCTGTTTTTT
v_gene: TRBV6-6; d_gene: TRBD1; j_gene: TRBJ1-4; abundance: once; CDR3aa: CASSYLGQPDEKLFF; CDR3nt: TGTGCCAGCAGTTACCTGGGACAGCCTGATGAAAAACTGTTTTTT
v_gene: TRBV9; d_gene: TRBD2; j_gene: TRBJ2-3; abundance: .; CDR3aa: CASSVGLAGATDTQYF; CDR3nt: TGTGCCAGCAGCGTGGGACTAGCGGGAGCCACAGATACGCAGTATTTT
v_gene: TRBV10-1; d_gene: .; j_gene: TRBJ2-5; abundance: .; CDR3aa: CASSDIAVDQETQYF; CDR3nt: TGCGCCAGCAGTGACATTGCGGTGGACCAAGAGACCCAGTACTTC
v_gene: TRBV9; d_gene: TRBD1; j_gene: TRBJ2-3; abundance: .; CDR3aa: CASSAIQGAADTQYF; CDR3nt: TGTGCCAGCAGCGCCATACAGGGGGCGGCAGATACGCAGTATTTT
v_gene: TRBV7-3; d_gene: TRBD2; j_gene: TRBJ2-7; abundance: .; CDR3aa: CASSLTGTRDYEQYF; CDR3nt: TGTGCCAGCAGCCTGACCGGGACTAGAGACTACGAGCAGTACTTC
v_gene: TRBV5-4; d_gene: .; j_gene: TRBJ1-2; abundance: once; CDR3aa: CASSTDGNSGYTF; CDR3nt: TGTGCCAGCAGTACGGATGGAAATTCTGGCTACACCTTC
v_gene: TRBV5-6; d_gene: .; j_gene: TRBJ2-7; abundance: .; CDR3aa: CASSDPGLAGQGEQYF; CDR3nt: TGTGCCAGCAGCGATCCGGGGCTAGCGGGACAGGGCGAGCAGTACTTC
v_gene: TRBV28; d_gene: TRBD1; j_gene: TRBJ1-1; abundance: once; CDR3aa: CASSLSIGTVGDTFF; CDR3nt: TGTGCCAGCAGTTTATCCATCGGGACAGTAGGCGATACTTTCTTT
v_gene: TRBV5-1; d_gene: TRBD2; j_gene: TRBJ2-3; abundance: .; CDR3aa: CASSLGQTSGSGYTQYF; CDR3nt: TGCGCCAGCAGCTTGGGCCAGACTAGCGGGAGTGGATATACGCAGTATTTT
v_gene: TRBV18; d_gene: TRBD2; j_gene: TRBJ2-2; abundance: .; CDR3aa: CASSPSGTNTGELFF; CDR3nt: TGTGCCAGCTCACCTAGCGGGACAAACACCGGGGAGCTGTTTTTT
v_gene: TRBV7-9; d_gene: .; j_gene: TRBJ2-5; abundance: .; CDR3aa: CASSPTRQVRMVSETQYF; CDR3nt: TGTGCCAGCAGCCCCACGAGACAGGTTCGGATGGTTAGTGAGACCCAGTACTTC
v_gene: TRBV2; d_gene: .; j_gene: TRBJ2-7; abundance: .; CDR3aa: CASSEAVLVEQYF; CDR3nt: TGTGCCAGCAGTGAAGCGGTCCTCGTGGAGCAGTACTTC
v_gene: TRBV11-2; d_gene: .; j_gene: TRBJ2-3; abundance: .; CDR3aa: CASSERGADTQYF; CDR3nt: TGTGCCAGCAGCGAAAGGGGTGCAGATACGCAGTATTTT
v_gene: TRBV25-1; d_gene: .; j_gene: TRBJ1-3; abundance: once; CDR3aa: CASSPKGVPPGNTIYF; CDR3nt: TGTGCCAGCAGTCCGAAAGGGGTTCCGCCTGGAAACACCATATATTTT
v_gene: TRBV7-3; d_gene: TRBD2; j_gene: TRBJ2-1; abundance: .; CDR3aa: CASSLWSSGRSTYNEQFF; CDR3nt: TGTGCCAGCAGCTTATGGAGTAGCGGGAGGAGTACCTACAATGAGCAGTTCTTC
v_gene: TRBV7-8; d_gene: .; j_gene: TRBJ1-2; abundance: once; CDR3aa: CASSLGIMSYGYTF; CDR3nt: TGTGCCAGCAGCTTAGGCATCATGAGCTATGGCTACACCTTC
v_gene: TRBV4-2; d_gene: .; j_gene: TRBJ1-2; abundance: once; CDR3aa: CASSQGPDYGYTF; CDR3nt: TGTGCCAGCAGCCAAGGGCCAGACTATGGCTACACCTTC
v_gene: TRBV2; d_gene: TRBD1; j_gene: TRBJ2-3; abundance: .; CDR3aa: CATLYRDRVADTQYF; CDR3nt: TGTGCCACCTTATACCGGGACAGGGTGGCGGATACGCAGTATTTT
v_gene: TRBV28; d_gene: TRBD1; j_gene: TRBJ2-1; abundance: .; CDR3aa: CASSVPGQGRNEQFF; CDR3nt: TGTGCCAGCAGTGTGCCGGGACAGGGAAGGAATGAGCAGTTCTTC
v_gene: TRBV5-1; d_gene: .; j_gene: TRBJ1-1; abundance: .; CDR3aa: CASSSGMGTEAFF; CDR3nt: TGCGCCAGCAGCTCAGGGATGGGCACTGAAGCTTTCTTT
v_gene: TRBV11-2; d_gene: .; j_gene: TRBJ2-2; abundance: .; CDR3aa: CASSRNRNTGELFF; CDR3nt: TGTGCCAGCAGCCGAAACAGGAACACCGGGGAGCTGTTTTTT
v_gene: TRBV30; d_gene: .; j_gene: TRBJ1-2; abundance: once; CDR3aa: CAWSVSGGYTF; CDR3nt: TGTGCCTGGAGTGTCTCAGGAGGCTACACCTTC
v_gene: TRBV28; d_gene: .; j_gene: TRBJ1-4; abundance: once; CDR3aa: CASSSGGTANEKLFF; CDR3nt: TGTGCCAGCAGTTCGGGGGGCACAGCTAATGAAAAACTGTTTTTT
v_gene: TRBV5-1; d_gene: TRBD2; j_gene: TRBJ2-1; abundance: .; CDR3aa: CASRLGTSGNYNEQFF; CDR3nt: TGCGCCAGCAGGTTAGGGACTAGCGGGAACTACAATGAGCAGTTCTTC
v_gene: TRBV11-2; d_gene: .; j_gene: TRBJ2-7; abundance: .; CDR3aa: CASRHNGAYEQYF; CDR3nt: TGTGCCAGCAGGCATAACGGAGCCTACGAGCAGTACTTC
v_gene: TRBV10-3; d_gene: .; j_gene: TRBJ2-3; abundance: .; CDR3aa: CAIRAGGRIDTQYF; CDR3nt: TGTGCCATCAGGGCAGGGGGGAGAATAGATACGCAGTATTTT
v_gene: TRBV29-1; d_gene: .; j_gene: TRBJ1-2; abundance: .; CDR3aa: CSVGVVDGYTF; CDR3nt: TGCAGCGTTGGTGTAGTCGATGGCTACACCTTC
v_gene: TRBV11-1; d_gene: TRBD1; j_gene: TRBJ2-5; abundance: .; CDR3aa: CASSLQGDGETQYF; CDR3nt: TGTGCCAGCAGCTTACAGGGGGATGGAGAGACCCAGTACTTC
v_gene: TRBV5-1; d_gene: .; j_gene: TRBJ2-7; abundance: .; CDR3aa: CASSLKGYEQYF; CDR3nt: TGCGCCAGCAGCTTGAAAGGGTACGAGCAGTACTTC
v_gene: TRBV30; d_gene: TRBD2; j_gene: TRBJ2-3; abundance: .; CDR3aa: CAWSVRAGRSDTQYF; CDR3nt: TGTGCCTGGAGTGTACGAGCGGGAAGGTCAGATACGCAGTATTTT
v_gene: TRBV28; d_gene: .; j_gene: TRBJ2-1; abundance: .; CDR3aa: CASSSDSNKQFF; CDR3nt: TGTGCCAGCAGCTCGGACAGCAATAAGCAGTTCTTC
v_gene: TRBV9; d_gene: TRBD2; j_gene: TRBJ2-1; abundance: once; CDR3aa: CASSVRGLAGLVDEQFF; CDR3nt: TGTGCCAGCAGCGTACGGGGACTAGCGGGACTCGTTGATGAGCAGTTCTTC
v_gene: TRBV9; d_gene: .; j_gene: TRBJ2-7; abundance: .; CDR3aa: CASSVEVHSYEQYF; CDR3nt: TGTGCCAGCAGCGTAGAGGTTCACTCCTACGAGCAGTACTTC
v_gene: TRBV19; d_gene: .; j_gene: TRBJ2-1; abundance: .; CDR3aa: CASSPGNGYNEQFF; CDR3nt: TGTGCCAGTAGTCCGGGTAACGGATACAATGAGCAGTTCTTC
v_gene: TRBV5-4; d_gene: TRBD2; j_gene: TRBJ2-3; abundance: .; CDR3aa: CASSPGLAGGLVGTDTQYF; CDR3nt: TGTGCCAGCAGCCCCGGTCTAGCGGGAGGACTTGTCGGCACAGATACGCAGTATTTT
v_gene: TRBV5-1; d_gene: .; j_gene: TRBJ1-2; abundance: .; CDR3aa: CASSLTENYGYTF; CDR3nt: TGCGCCAGCAGCTTGACTGAAAACTATGGCTACACCTTC